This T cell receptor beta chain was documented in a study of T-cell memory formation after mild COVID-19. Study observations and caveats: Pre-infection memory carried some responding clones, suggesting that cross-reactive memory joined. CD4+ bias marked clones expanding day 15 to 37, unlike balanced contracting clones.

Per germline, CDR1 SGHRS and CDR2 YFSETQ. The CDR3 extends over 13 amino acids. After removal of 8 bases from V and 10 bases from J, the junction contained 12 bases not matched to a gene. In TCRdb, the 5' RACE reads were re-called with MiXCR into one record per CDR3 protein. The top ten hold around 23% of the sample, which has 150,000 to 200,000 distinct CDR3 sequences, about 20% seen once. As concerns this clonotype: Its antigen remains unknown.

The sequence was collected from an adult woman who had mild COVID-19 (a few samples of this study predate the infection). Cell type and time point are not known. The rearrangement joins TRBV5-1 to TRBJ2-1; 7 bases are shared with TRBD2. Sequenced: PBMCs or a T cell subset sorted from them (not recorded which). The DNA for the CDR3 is TGCGCCAGTACCGCGCCGGGAGCGGGGGAGCAGTTCTTC. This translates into CASTAPGAGEQFF.